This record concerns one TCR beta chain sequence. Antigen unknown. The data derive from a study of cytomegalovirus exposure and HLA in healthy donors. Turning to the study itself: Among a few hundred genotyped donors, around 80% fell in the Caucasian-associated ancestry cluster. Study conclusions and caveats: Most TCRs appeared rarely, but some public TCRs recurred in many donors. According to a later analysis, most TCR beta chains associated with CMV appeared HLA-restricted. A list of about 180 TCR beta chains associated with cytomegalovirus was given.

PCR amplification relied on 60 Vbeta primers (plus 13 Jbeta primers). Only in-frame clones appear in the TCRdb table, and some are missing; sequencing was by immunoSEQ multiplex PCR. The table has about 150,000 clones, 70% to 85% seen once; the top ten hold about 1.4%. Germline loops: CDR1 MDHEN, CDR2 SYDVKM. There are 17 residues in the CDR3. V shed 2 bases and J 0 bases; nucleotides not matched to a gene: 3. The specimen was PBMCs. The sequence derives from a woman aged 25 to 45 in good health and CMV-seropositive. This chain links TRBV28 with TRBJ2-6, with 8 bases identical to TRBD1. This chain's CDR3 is CASSLGGQASGANVLTF. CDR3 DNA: TGTGCCAGCAGTTTAGGGGGACAGGCCTCTGGGGCCAACGTCCTGACTTTC.